This TCR beta chain was sequenced in a study of beta chain features in type 1 diabetes. Study outcomes and limitations: The study left unresolved whether HLA type influences TCRB rearrangement. Shortening that was moderate but significant affected the TCRB CDR3s of Type 1 diabetes patients in all four CD4+ subsets.

The authors reverse transcribed all of the isolated RNA, so sequencing captured expressed TCRB transcripts. For naive, central memory and regulatory T cell samples, reads averaged roughly 3.5 million. The data were produced by immunoSEQ multiplex PCR, yet TCRdb's version contains in-frame clones alone and is incomplete. Found here are a few hundred thousand clones, around 15% of them singletons; the top ten hold less than 0.02%. For this clone: What it recognizes is unknown.

Germline assignment: CDR1 KGHSH and CDR2 LQKENI. The germline V and J ends were trimmed by 2 bases and 4 bases, with 9 bases remaining between them. This CDR3 contains 14 residues. One heparinised draw, averaging roughly 0.12 L, was taken per donor. The sequence came from a man younger than 45 with type 1 diabetes. The sample was naive CD4+ T cells from blood. The chain uses TRBV18 and TRBJ1-5, with D uncertain. The CDR3 region has the DNA TGTGCCAGCTCACCAGCGAGAGGGAATCAGCCCCAGCATTTT. Translating gives CASSPARGNQPQHF.